Listed here are 30 T cell receptor beta chains from one sample, sequenced in a study of blood T cells in healthy people across ages. Primed by a sample-barcoded 5' primer and a J-beta primer mix, a second PCR proceeded for 7 to 11 cycles. TCRdb re-analysed the 5' RACE reads in MiXCR, keeping a single row per CDR3 protein. The sample holds about a million distinct CDR3 sequences, approximately 49% seen once. Source material: blood. The receptor set was obtained from a man aged 30-40 years in good health.

The chain combines TRBV21-1 with TRBJ2-7; TRBD1 is taken as the D call from the table, unchecked against the DNA. TRBV21-1 is given as a pseudogene. The CDR3 runs 14 residues. The CDR3 loop reads CASSMGTPYYEQYF. Written as DNA, the CDR3 is TGTGCCAGCAGCATGGGGACACCTTACTACGAGCAGTACTTC.

Only a few counts were recorded for this clonotype. The chain links TRBV10-3 to TRBJ2-5; possible D gene TRBD1, 6 bases. Per germline, CDR1 ENHRY and CDR2 SYGVKD. The CDR3 covers 13 residues. V lost 2 bases and J lost 5, with 9 bases in between. For the CDR3, the DNA is TGTGCCATCAGTGAGACAGGGACCGAGACCCAGTACTTC. Protein: CAISETGTETQYF.

The chain couples TRBV14 to TRBJ2-1; D is unclear. The CDR3 covers 11 residues. Germline values: CDR1 SGHDN, CDR2 FVKESK. V gave up 4 bases and J gave up 13 bases, with 11 bases separating them. The CDR3 loop reads CASSLGAVQFF. The CDR3 coding sequence is TGTGCCAGCAGCCTGGGCGCGGTACAGTTCTTC.

V gene TRBV4-2 combines with J gene TRBJ1-5; D might be TRBD1 (5 bases). V dropped 4 bases and J dropped 2 bases, with 15 bases sitting between them. This CDR3 spans 16 amino acids. CDR1 and CDR2 from the germline V gene are LGHNA and YNFKEQ. DNA for the CDR3: TGTGCCAGCAGCCTATCCGGGGACTATGGCAATCAGCCCCAGCATTTT. This codes for CASSLSGDYGNQPQHF.

The chain employs TRBV2 and TRBJ2-7, with D possibly TRBD1 on 5 matching bases. The V end was cut by 6 bases, the J end by 2 bases, with 17 bases between. The germline V gene encodes CDR1 SNHLY and CDR2 FYNNEI. The CDR3 extends over 15 amino acids. The DNA for the CDR3 is TGTGCCAGCAGCGCCGAGGTGGGGCCGACCTACGAGCAGTACTTC. Translation gives CASSAEVGPTYEQYF. Filled out from reference TRBV2 and TRBJ2-7, the complete variable domain reads EPEVTQTPSHQVTQMGQEVILRCVPISNHLYFYWYRQILGQKVEFLVSFYNNEISEKSEIFDDQFSVERPDGSNFTLKIRSTKLEDSAMYFCASSAEVGPTYEQYFGPGTRLTVT.

CDR3 sequence (DNA): TGTGCCAGCAGCCAATTAAGCGGCGGCAACAGCGATGAGCAGTTCTTC. Translating gives CASSQLSGGNSDEQFF. This chain joins TRBV4-2 and TRBJ2-1, with D perhaps matching TRBD2 (5 bases). Germline lookup yields CDR1 LGHNA and CDR2 YNFKEQ. This CDR3 has 16 amino acids. Trimming took 2 bases from V and 8 from J, leaving 19 bases between them.

A note on this clonotype: A read error may account for a junction end that differs from germline. The rearrangement links TRBV6-4 to TRBJ2-3, with 12 bases matching TRBD1. The CDR3 is 14 amino acids. Germline CDR1 MRHNA, CDR2 SNTAGT. The CDR3 here is CVSSDGTGGDTQYF. Here the CDR3 DNA reads TGTGTCAGCAGTGACGGGACAGGGGGCGATACGCAGTATTTT.

The rearrangement links TRBV4-1 to TRBJ2-2; D possibly matches TRBD1 or TRBD2 (7 bases each). The CDR3 length is 15 residues. V was shortened by 0 bases and J by 4 bases, with 9 bases between the two germline ends. Germline V lookup: CDR1 MGHRA, CDR2 YSYEKL. In DNA form, the CDR3 reads TGCGCCAGCAGCCAAGACAGGGGGGGCACCGGGGAGCTGTTTTTT. It translates to CASSQDRGGTGELFF.

The CDR3 DNA reads TGTGCCATCGAACTGGGACTAGCAACGTTTGAGCAGTACTTC. Translation gives CAIELGLATFEQYF. The chain couples TRBV6-1 to TRBJ2-7, with 9 positions matching TRBD2. The V gene's germline CDR1 is MNHNS and CDR2 SASEGT. This CDR3 region has 14 residues. Trimming took 10 bases from V and 7 from J; bases not matched to a gene: 14.

The chain links TRBV27 to TRBJ1-5; a possible D gene is TRBD1 (6 bases). The length of the CDR3 is 14 residues. Germline CDR1 reads MNHEY; CDR2 reads SMNVEV (reference sequence). V was cut by 5 bases and J by 8 bases, with 16 bases left in between. As DNA, the CDR3 is TGTGCCAGCAGTCCCAACAGGGTCGGTAAGCCCCAGCATTTT. Amino acid sequence: CASSPNRVGKPQHF.

This clonotype has just one count. This chain joins TRBV7-2 and TRBJ1-4; D unresolved. Trimming took off 3 bases at V and 2 bases at J, with 25 bases between the two ends. The length of the CDR3 is 20 residues. Germline CDR1 and CDR2: SGHTA and FQGNSA. The CDR3 region is CASSFPSTSAISGTNEKLFF. As DNA, the CDR3 is TGTGCCAGCAGCTTTCCCTCGACATCGGCGATCAGCGGCACTAATGAAAAACTGTTTTTT.

This clonotype turned up a few times. The genes are TRBV11-3 and TRBJ2-1; D perhaps matches TRBD2 (6 bases). CDR1 is SGHNT, CDR2 YENEEA, per germline. The V and J ends lost 0 bases and 4 bases respectively, with 13 bases between them. CDR3 size: 16 residues. The DNA of the CDR3 is TGTGCCAGCAGCTTAGACTCCCGCGGGGAATACAATGAGCAGTTCTTC. It yields the protein CASSLDSRGEYNEQFF.

This clonotype occurred a few times. The chain uses TRBV7-2 and TRBJ2-7; TRBD1 is a possible D gene (5 bases). CDR3 length: 13 amino acids. V lost 0 bases and J 7 bases, leaving 10 bases between the germline ends. Germline V gene sequence: CDR1 SGHTA, CDR2 FQGNSA. CDR3 bases: TGTGCCAGCAGCTTAGCGGGGCAGTGGGAGCAGTACTTC. Its translation: CASSLAGQWEQYF.

This clonotype was observed a handful of times. The J gene is TRBJ2-1, the V gene TRBV20-1; 8 nucleotides match TRBD2. The CDR3 runs to 15 residues. Germline V gene sequence: CDR1 DFQATT, CDR2 SNEGSKA (reference sequence). The J segment lost 3 bases and the V segment lost 6 bases, leaving 10 bases of the junction unmatched. CDR3 bases: TGCAGTGCCCCCTCTACAGCGGGGGTCTACAATGAGCAGTTCTTC. Amino acid sequence: CSAPSTAGVYNEQFF.

This chain joins TRBV6-5 and TRBJ2-1, with D possibly being TRBD1 (6 bases). Looked up from germline, CDR1 is MNHEY and CDR2 is SVGAGI. The CDR3 has 16 residues. Trimming shortened V by 1 base and J by 0 bases, and 10 bases separated the two germline ends. The DNA of the CDR3 is TGTGCCAGCAGTTACTGGGGGCGAGGCTCCTACAATGAGCAGTTCTTC. Translated, it gives CASSYWGRGSYNEQFF.

This clonotype has only a few counts. This chain joins TRBV7-2 and TRBJ1-1; 9 bases agree with TRBD1. CDR1 SGHTA and CDR2 FQGNSA come from the germline V gene. The CDR3 sequence is 18 residues long. V dropped 4 bases and J dropped 5; count of bases not matched to a gene: 17. The chain's CDR3 is CASSYSSGTGTKKTEAFF. The CDR3 DNA sequence: TGTGCCAGCAGCTACTCTTCTGGGACAGGGACCAAGAAGACTGAAGCTTTCTTT.

CDR3 DNA: TGCGCCAGCAGCCAAGTGGGGGACGGACTTTACAATGAGCAGTTCTTC. It is translated as CASSQVGDGLYNEQFF. V gene TRBV4-1 combines with J gene TRBJ2-1; either TRBD1 or TRBD2 may fit D (5 bases each). The length of the CDR3 is 16 residues. The germline V gene has CDR1 MGHRA and CDR2 YSYEKL. With 1 base removed from V and 4 bases from J, the gap between germline ends came to 14 bases.

The sample holds a few counts of this clonotype. The chain carries TRBV7-9 and TRBJ2-1; TRBD1 might be the D (7 bases). Per the germline V gene, CDR1 is SEHNR and CDR2 is FQNEAQ (reference sequence). CDR3 size: 13 residues. The ends were cut back, 5 bases at V and 7 bases at J, with 12 bases in the middle. DNA for the CDR3: TGTGCCAGCAGCCTGACAGGGAGGAATGAGCAGTTCTTC. As protein: CASSLTGRNEQFF.

The chain links TRBV12-3 or TRBV12-4 to TRBJ2-1; D might be TRBD2 (6 bases). The CDR3 extends over 16 amino acids. With 7 bases removed from V and 5 bases from J, the gap between germline ends came to 21 bases. CDR3 region: CASIPGRLGGDNEQFF. CDR3 DNA: TGTGCCAGCATCCCTGGGAGACTAGGTGGGGACAATGAGCAGTTCTTC.

This chain links TRBV3-1 with TRBJ2-2, with D tentatively TRBD1 (5 bases). Germline V gives CDR1 LGHDT, CDR2 YNNKEL (reference sequence). CDR3 length equals 13 residues. Deletions cut 4 bases from V and 7 bases from J, with 10 bases between. Here the CDR3 reads CASSPNRIGELFF. The CDR3 DNA follows: TGTGCCAGCAGCCCTAACAGGATCGGGGAGCTGTTTTTT.

As regards this clonotype: A read error may be the cause here, since a much bigger clone is one base away. The gene calls are TRBV11-3 and TRBJ2-2; D is perhaps TRBD1 (5 bases). The length of the CDR3 is 14 residues. CDR1 is SGHNT, CDR2 YENEEA, per germline. CDR3 sequence (DNA): TGTGCCAGCAACTTAGTGACAGCCACCGGGGAGCTGTTTTTT. As protein: CASNLVTATGELFF. Combining the CDR3 with reference TRBV11-3 and TRBJ2-2 gives the whole variable domain EAGVVQSPRYKIIEKKQPVAFWCNPISGHNTLYWYLQNLGQGPELLIRYENEEAVDDSQLPKDRFSAERLKGVDSTLKIQPAELGDSAVYLCASNLVTATGELFFGEGSRLTVL.

The chain recombines TRBV10-3 with TRBJ2-3; TRBD2 aligns across 10 bases. This CDR3 spans 14 amino acids. V shed 7 bases, J shed 1 base, and the junction held 2 bases outside the gene matches. In germline, CDR1 is ENHRY, CDR2 SYGVKD. In DNA form, the CDR3 reads TGTGCCATCACCGGACTAGCGGGCACAGATACGCAGTATTTT. Its translation: CAITGLAGTDTQYF.

The chain couples TRBV7-3 to TRBJ1-2; D not certain. The CDR3 is made up of 15 amino acids. Germline values: CDR1 SGHTA, CDR2 FQGTGA. V lost 7 bases to trimming and J lost 0 bases, with 15 bases between them. The DNA of the CDR3 is TGTGCCAGCAAACCCCCCGGTGGAACTAACTATGGCTACACCTTC. This translates into CASKPPGGTNYGYTF.

Many counts were recorded for this clonotype. The V gene is TRBV29-1, the J gene TRBJ2-6; D is perhaps TRBD1 (5 bases). V lost 7 bases to trimming and J lost 3 bases, with 16 bases between them. Germline V lookup: CDR1 SQVTM, CDR2 ANQGSEA. The CDR3 totals 15 residues. This CDR3 is CSAVAQGFGANVLTF. The CDR3 bases are TGCAGCGCCGTGGCCCAGGGTTTTGGGGCCAACGTCCTGACTTTC.

Of note for this clonotype: The junction does not match germline at one end; this may be a read error. This rearrangement joins TRBV4-1 to TRBJ2-3; D possibly corresponds to TRBD2 (6 bases). This CDR3 has 15 residues. Germline CDR1 is MGHRA and CDR2 is YSYEKL. In nucleotides, the CDR3 is TGCGCCGGCAGCCAAGATGGCGGGGTGGCAGATACGCAGTATTTT. Encoded protein: CAGSQDGGVADTQYF.

This clonotype was picked up one time. The gene calls are TRBV6-1 and TRBJ1-2; the match to TRBD1 covers 7 bases. The germline V gene encodes CDR1 MNHNS and CDR2 SASEGT. This CDR3 region has 12 residues. Trimming took 4 bases from V and 11 from J; bases not matched to a gene: 7. CDR3 DNA sequence: TGTGCCAGCAGTGGCGGGACAGCGCTTTACACCTTC. Translating gives CASSGGTALYTF.

The rearrangement uses TRBV29-1 and TRBJ1-2, with a possible D match to TRBD1 (6 bases). The ends were cut back, 7 bases at V and 3 bases at J, with 12 bases in the middle. The CDR3 loop spans 12 amino acids. Germline V gene lookup returns CDR1 SQVTM and CDR2 ANQGSEA. Here the CDR3 DNA reads TGCAGCGGACAGACAGGCGACTATGGCTACACCTTC. Protein product: CSGQTGDYGYTF.

This rearrangement joins TRBV6-2 or TRBV6-3 to TRBJ2-1; no definite D call. The better agreement between TRBJ2-7 and the DNA end casts doubt on the J call. CDR1 and CDR2 from the germline V gene are MNHEY and SVGEGT. CDR3 size: 14 residues. The CDR3 sequence is CASSYLSSYNEQYF. CDR3 bases: TGTGCCAGCAGTTACTTAAGCTCCTACAATGAGCAGTACTTC.

This clonotype came up a few times. The chain carries TRBV9 and TRBJ2-1; D gene uncertain. The ends were cut back, 3 bases at V and 10 bases at J, with 20 bases in the middle. Germline values: CDR1 SGDLS, CDR2 YYNGEE. The CDR3 spans 15 residues. CDR3 region: CASSENPSVVGEQFF. CDR3 nucleotide sequence: TGTGCCAGCAGCGAGAATCCGTCCGTAGTGGGAGAGCAGTTCTTC.

The chain recombines TRBV6-2 or TRBV6-3 with TRBJ2-1; a weak D match, TRBD2 (7 bases). The V gene lost 6 bases and the J gene lost 8 bases, with 17 bases spanning the gap. Germline lookup yields CDR1 MNHEY and CDR2 SVGEGT. The CDR3 has 14 amino acids. CDR3 sequence: CASSRGGPRDEQFF. The DNA of the CDR3 is TGTGCCAGCAGCCGCGGGGGCCCCAGGGATGAGCAGTTCTTC.